Each of the 10 T cell receptor beta chains below was sequenced from the same sample in a study of vaccination and CD4 T cells after COVID-19 (dated by TCRdb to between 2020 and 2023). Receptor amplification or capture employed PCR. Sequencing was performed on an Illumina iSeq 100. At the Johns Hopkins FTIC core, DNA from the cultured CD4+ T cells underwent TCR sequencing with the Oncomine TCR Beta short-read assay. In TCRdb, the public reads were trimmed at Q25 with fastp and aligned with MiXCR, with productive beta chains retained. Rows matching on CDR3 protein sequence are summarized as one entry with the most common DNA and genes. Counted in this sample were 10,000 or so distinct CDR3 sequences; roughly 62% of them appeared once. 13% of the sample goes to the ten largest clones. These receptors lack a known antigen. The treatment or condition tag for this specimen amounts to: approximately nine-day PBMC culture with coronavirus spike peptide pools or control peptides (ViraFEST assay).

Sequenced input: CD4+ T cells from blood, cultured in vitro. The receptor set was obtained from a human donor who had recovered from COVID-19.

The V gene is TRBV28, the J gene TRBJ1-3; D perhaps matches TRBD1 (6 bases). The CDR3 consists of 13 residues. V was pared by 7 bases and J by 8 bases, with 15 bases between. The germline gives CDR1 MDHEN, CDR2 SYDVKM. The CDR3 DNA reads as TGTGCCAGCACTGTGGGACATGAAGACACCATATATTTT. It is translated as CASTVGHEDTIYF.

The V call is TRBV6-5, the J call TRBJ2-3; 8 bases map to TRBD2. With 2 bases clipped from V and 4 bases from J, the junction kept 11 bases outside the gene matches. The CDR3 consists of 17 residues. Germline V CDR1 and CDR2: MNHEY, SVGAGI. The CDR3 loop is CASSYTVRAGEADTQYF. In DNA, the CDR3 is TGTGCCAGCAGTTACACGGTGAGAGCGGGAGAGGCAGATACGCAGTATTTT.

This chain links TRBV15 with TRBJ2-3; 7 nucleotides match TRBD2. This CDR3 spans 17 amino acids. The junction had 10 bases not matched to a gene; V was cut back by 0 bases and J by 4 bases. CDR1 and CDR2 from the germline V gene are LNHNV and YYDKDF (reference sequence). For the CDR3, the DNA is TGTGCCACCAGCAGAGAGCCGGGGACTAACGGGGCAGATACGCAGTATTTT. As protein: CATSREPGTNGADTQYF.

V usage is TRBV7-9 and J usage is TRBJ2-3; D gene ambiguous. The CDR3 has 13 amino acids. Per germline, CDR1 SEHNR and CDR2 FQNEAQ (reference sequence). Trimming removed 5 bases from V and 4 bases from J, with 10 bases in between. CDR3: CASSRLGPDTQYF. The CDR3 DNA is TGTGCCAGCAGCCGATTAGGACCAGATACGCAGTATTTT.

V and J are TRBV6-1 and TRBJ1-2, with a possible D match to TRBD1 (6 bases). Trimming stripped 4 bases from V and 4 bases from J, with 19 bases between. The germline gives CDR1 MNHNS, CDR2 SASEGT. The CDR3 extends over 16 amino acids. In DNA, the CDR3 is TGTGCCAGCAGTGCGGGGGGGGCAGGGCTCTTCTATGGCTACACCTTC. Protein sequence: CASSAGGAGLFYGYTF.

This clonotype was seen a single time. The J gene is TRBJ2-4, the V gene TRBV7-2, with 8 bases matching TRBD2. The CDR3 is made up of 15 amino acids. CDR1 is SGHTA and CDR2 is FQGNSA in the germline V gene. The junction had 7 bases not matched to a gene; V was cut back by 1 base and J by 8 bases. The CDR3 sequence: CASSLGRGALDIQYF. CDR3 coding DNA: TGTGCCAGCAGCTTAGGGCGGGGGGCGTTAGACATTCAGTACTTC.

The chain has TRBV7-3 and TRBJ2-3, with D perhaps matching TRBD2 (5 bases). V was shortened by 6 bases and J by 0 bases, with 13 bases between the two germline ends. This CDR3 spans 15 amino acids. In germline, CDR1 is SGHTA, CDR2 FQGTGA. The CDR3, as DNA: TGTGCCAGCAGTTCAAGCGGCGGGAGCACAGATACGCAGTATTTT. Translating gives CASSSSGGSTDTQYF.

This sequence joins TRBV7-6 and TRBJ2-3; perhaps TRBD1 as D (6 bases). Germline loops: CDR1 SGHVS, CDR2 FNYEAQ. The V end lost 5 bases, the J end lost 3 bases, and 9 bases lay between the germline ends. This CDR3 contains 13 residues. CDR3 residues: CASSPQGTDTQYF. In nucleotides, the CDR3 is TGTGCCAGCAGCCCCCAGGGGACAGATACGCAGTATTTT. The full variable domain, completed using reference TRBV7-6 and TRBJ2-3, is GAGVSQSPRYKVTKRGQDVALRCDPISGHVSLYWYRQALGQGPEFLTYFNYEAQQDKSGLPNDRFSAERPEGSISTLTIQRTEQRDSAMYRCASSPQGTDTQYFGPGTRLTVL.

This CDR3 reads CASSLDRLAGHPYNEQFF. CDR3 nucleotide sequence: TGTGCCAGCAGCTTAGATAGGCTAGCGGGCCACCCCTACAATGAGCAGTTCTTC. The V call is TRBV7-8, the J call TRBJ2-1, with 8 bases matching TRBD2. The CDR3 runs to 18 residues. V lost 1 base, J lost 2 bases, and 10 bases stayed unmatched. The germline CDR1 and CDR2 sequences are SGHVS and FQNEAQ.

This clonotype has more than one count but fewer than ten. The chain has TRBV27 and TRBJ1-1, with 9 bases aligning to TRBD1. Germline V gives CDR1 MNHEY, CDR2 SMNVEV (reference sequence). The CDR3 runs 16 residues. Trimming removed 10 bases from V and 4 bases from J; junction bases left unmatched: 16. Here the CDR3 DNA reads TGTGCCACCAGGGATTGGGGACAGGGTCGGTTCACTGAAGCTTTCTTT. Translating it yields CATRDWGQGRFTEAFF.